A selection of T cell receptor beta chains follows, all from one sample in a study of blood T cell repertoires in COVID-19. The data were produced by immunoSEQ multiplex PCR, yet TCRdb's version contains in-frame clones alone and is incomplete. The sample lists approximately 250,000 clones, around nine tenths occurring once. The source material was peripheral blood. These receptors were taken from an older woman with COVID-19, enrolled during active disease. The CDR3 runs from the conserved cysteine through the conserved F or W. Fields, in order: J gene, V gene, D gene, clone size, CDR3 protein, CDR3 DNA. A D gene is named only where the DNA matches it firmly. Clone size is stated in some rows and not others, as once, few, many or a class when expanded.

J gene: TRBJ1-5
V gene: TRBV2
D gene: TRBD1
clone size: -
CDR3 protein: CASRAGTGVYGNQPQHF
CDR3 DNA: TGTGCCAGCAGAGCCGGGACAGGGGTTTATGGCAATCAGCCCCAGCATTTT

J gene: TRBJ2-5
V gene: TRBV5-1
D gene: -
clone size: -
CDR3 protein: CASSPGDVDQETQYF
CDR3 DNA: TGCGCCAGCAGCCCGGGAGACGTAGACCAAGAGACCCAGTACTTC

J gene: TRBJ1-6
V gene: TRBV4-1
D gene: -
clone size: -
CDR3 protein: CASSQDAGAGGSPLHF
CDR3 DNA: TGCGCCAGCAGCCAAGACGCAGGGGCGGGAGGTTCACCCCTCCACTTT

J gene: TRBJ1-2
V gene: TRBV7-9
D gene: -
clone size: -
CDR3 protein: CASSFEQINYGYTF
CDR3 DNA: TGTGCCAGCAGCTTCGAGCAAATAAACTATGGCTACACCTTC

J gene: TRBJ1-1
V gene: TRBV3-1/TRBV3-2
D gene: TRBD1
clone size: -
CDR3 protein: CASSHNRGGTEAFF
CDR3 DNA: TGTGCCAGCAGCCACAACAGGGGTGGTACTGAAGCTTTCTTT

J gene: TRBJ1-6
V gene: TRBV7-8
D gene: -
clone size: -
CDR3 protein: CASTLKGGRPLHF
CDR3 DNA: TGTGCCAGCACCCTTAAGGGGGGGAGACCCCTCCACTTT

J gene: TRBJ2-1
V gene: TRBV7-9
D gene: TRBD1
clone size: -
CDR3 protein: CASSPGTEGNNEQFF
CDR3 DNA: TGTGCCAGCAGTCCCGGGACAGAGGGTAACAATGAGCAGTTCTTC

J gene: TRBJ1-2
V gene: TRBV28
D gene: -
clone size: few
CDR3 protein: CASSSRDGYTF
CDR3 DNA: TGTGCCAGCAGTTCCAGGGATGGCTACACCTTC

J gene: TRBJ2-1
V gene: TRBV24-1
D gene: TRBD2
clone size: -
CDR3 protein: CATSDPTSGRNNEQFF
CDR3 DNA: TGTGCCACCAGTGACCCGACTAGCGGGAGAAACAATGAGCAGTTCTTC

J gene: TRBJ1-1
V gene: TRBV5-1
D gene: -
clone size: -
CDR3 protein: CASSLVGLTEAFF
CDR3 DNA: TGCGCCAGCAGCTTGGTTGGGCTCACTGAAGCTTTCTTT

J gene: TRBJ1-6
V gene: TRBV27
D gene: TRBD1
clone size: -
CDR3 protein: CASSQDRGLSPLHF
CDR3 DNA: TGTGCCAGCAGCCAAGACAGGGGGCTTTCACCCCTCCACTTT

J gene: TRBJ2-3
V gene: TRBV29-1
D gene: TRBD2
clone size: -
CDR3 protein: CSVSSGSPTDTQYF
CDR3 DNA: TGCAGCGTTTCAAGCGGGAGCCCCACAGATACGCAGTATTTT

J gene: TRBJ2-5
V gene: TRBV30
D gene: -
clone size: -
CDR3 protein: CAWSFGETQYF
CDR3 DNA: TGTGCCTGGAGTTTCGGGGAGACCCAGTACTTC

J gene: TRBJ2-3
V gene: TRBV7-9
D gene: TRBD2
clone size: once
CDR3 protein: CASSLRSAGSTDTQYF
CDR3 DNA: TGTGCCAGCAGCTTAAGATCAGCGGGGAGCACAGATACGCAGTATTTT

J gene: TRBJ1-2
V gene: TRBV28
D gene: -
clone size: -
CDR3 protein: CASSSQVYGYTF
CDR3 DNA: TGTGCCAGCAGTAGTCAGGTCTATGGCTACACCTTC

J gene: TRBJ2-5
V gene: TRBV6-5
D gene: -
clone size: -
CDR3 protein: CASSYGGSLWTQYF
CDR3 DNA: TGTGCCAGCAGTTACGGTGGCTCCCTTTGGACCCAGTACTTC

J gene: TRBJ1-2
V gene: TRBV9
D gene: TRBD1
clone size: -
CDR3 protein: CASKRGGQNYGYTF
CDR3 DNA: TGTGCCAGCAAGCGGGGGGGACAGAACTATGGCTACACCTTC

J gene: TRBJ1-5
V gene: TRBV28
D gene: TRBD1
clone size: -
CDR3 protein: CASSQWTGTSNQPQHF
CDR3 DNA: TGTGCCAGCAGTCAGTGGACAGGAACTAGCAATCAGCCCCAGCATTTT

J gene: TRBJ2-5
V gene: TRBV3-1/TRBV3-2
D gene: TRBD2
clone size: -
CDR3 protein: CASSQDPSGETQYF
CDR3 DNA: TGTGCCAGCAGCCAAGATCCTAGCGGGGAGACCCAGTACTTC

J gene: TRBJ2-2
V gene: TRBV6-2/TRBV6-3
D gene: -
clone size: -
CDR3 protein: CASSQSGTNTGELFF
CDR3 DNA: TGTGCCAGCAGTCAGAGCGGAACGAACACCGGGGAGCTGTTTTTT

J gene: TRBJ2-2
V gene: TRBV2
D gene: TRBD1
clone size: few
CDR3 protein: CASSLPWTGQGVGELFF
CDR3 DNA: TGTGCCAGCAGCCTTCCCTGGACGGGACAGGGGGTCGGGGAGCTGTTTTTT

J gene: TRBJ2-7
V gene: TRBV5-1
D gene: TRBD1
clone size: -
CDR3 protein: CASSLDWGQGGQYF
CDR3 DNA: TGCGCCAGCAGCTTGGATTGGGGACAGGGAGGGCAGTACTTC

J gene: TRBJ2-5
V gene: TRBV27
D gene: TRBD1
clone size: -
CDR3 protein: CASTNTGGGETQYF
CDR3 DNA: TGTGCCAGCACCAACACAGGGGGAGGAGAGACCCAGTACTTC

J gene: TRBJ2-5
V gene: TRBV24-1
D gene: -
clone size: -
CDR3 protein: CATSDSDIQETQYF
CDR3 DNA: TGTGCCACCAGTGACTCGGACATCCAAGAGACCCAGTACTTC

J gene: TRBJ2-7
V gene: TRBV3-1/TRBV3-2
D gene: TRBD2
clone size: -
CDR3 protein: CASSQVGGSRYEQYF
CDR3 DNA: TGTGCCAGCAGCCAAGTTGGCGGGAGTCGGTACGAGCAGTACTTC

J gene: TRBJ2-5
V gene: TRBV6-5
D gene: -
clone size: -
CDR3 protein: CASSYSNSGYGETQYF
CDR3 DNA: TGTGCCAGCAGTTACTCGAACTCAGGGTATGGTGAGACCCAGTACTTC

J gene: TRBJ2-1
V gene: TRBV28
D gene: TRBD2
clone size: -
CDR3 protein: CASVAGGYNEQFF
CDR3 DNA: TGTGCCAGCGTAGCGGGAGGCTACAATGAGCAGTTCTTC

J gene: TRBJ1-2
V gene: TRBV5-1
D gene: TRBD1
clone size: -
CDR3 protein: CASRMEGQHNYGYTF
CDR3 DNA: TGCGCCAGCAGGATGGAGGGACAGCATAACTATGGCTACACCTTC

J gene: TRBJ2-2
V gene: TRBV10-3
D gene: -
clone size: -
CDR3 protein: CAISDDSKFANTGELFF
CDR3 DNA: TGTGCCATCAGCGACGACTCAAAGTTCGCGAACACCGGGGAGCTGTTTTTT

J gene: TRBJ1-1
V gene: TRBV5-1
D gene: -
clone size: -
CDR3 protein: CASSYGSRDTEAFF
CDR3 DNA: TGCGCCAGCAGCTACGGGAGCAGGGACACTGAAGCTTTCTTT

J gene: TRBJ1-2
V gene: TRBV28
D gene: -
clone size: -
CDR3 protein: CASRQGGESGYTF
CDR3 DNA: TGTGCCAGCAGACAAGGTGGGGAGAGCGGCTACACCTTC

J gene: TRBJ2-3
V gene: TRBV5-1
D gene: TRBD2
clone size: -
CDR3 protein: CASSAGLAGGPATDTQYF
CDR3 DNA: TGCGCCAGCAGCGCCGGACTAGCGGGAGGGCCAGCAACAGATACGCAGTATTTT

J gene: TRBJ1-4
V gene: TRBV29-1
D gene: -
clone size: -
CDR3 protein: CSVEESSGEKLFF
CDR3 DNA: TGCAGCGTTGAAGAATCTTCGGGAGAAAAACTGTTTTTT

J gene: TRBJ2-2
V gene: TRBV11-2
D gene: -
clone size: -
CDR3 protein: CASSLGVSVPGELFF
CDR3 DNA: TGTGCCAGCAGCTTAGGAGTCTCGGTTCCCGGGGAGCTGTTTTTT

J gene: TRBJ1-2
V gene: TRBV27
D gene: -
clone size: -
CDR3 protein: CASSFGQGNYGYTF
CDR3 DNA: TGTGCCAGCAGTTTTGGCCAGGGTAACTATGGCTACACCTTC

J gene: TRBJ2-1
V gene: TRBV20-1
D gene: TRBD2
clone size: -
CDR3 protein: CSASLGLADQFF
CDR3 DNA: TGCAGTGCTAGTCTAGGACTAGCGGATCAGTTCTTC

J gene: TRBJ1-1
V gene: TRBV29-1
D gene: -
clone size: -
CDR3 protein: CSVRRTAENTEAFF
CDR3 DNA: TGCAGCGTCCGTCGGACAGCCGAGAACACTGAAGCTTTCTTT

J gene: TRBJ2-7
V gene: TRBV2
D gene: TRBD2
clone size: -
CDR3 protein: CASIEERGEQYF
CDR3 DNA: TGTGCCAGCATCGAAGAGCGGGGGGAGCAGTACTTC

J gene: TRBJ1-2
V gene: TRBV5-4
D gene: TRBD1
clone size: -
CDR3 protein: CASSSGQGAPTYTF
CDR3 DNA: TGTGCCAGCAGCTCCGGACAGGGGGCGCCTACCTACACCTTC

J gene: TRBJ1-2
V gene: TRBV19
D gene: TRBD1
clone size: -
CDR3 protein: CASSPTGGRDYGYTF
CDR3 DNA: TGTGCCAGTAGTCCCACAGGGGGGCGCGACTATGGCTACACCTTC

J gene: TRBJ2-2
V gene: TRBV7-2
D gene: -
clone size: -
CDR3 protein: CASSSGGANTGELFF
CDR3 DNA: TGTGCCAGCAGCAGTGGAGGCGCGAACACCGGGGAGCTGTTTTTT

J gene: TRBJ2-5
V gene: TRBV6-5
D gene: -
clone size: -
CDR3 protein: CASSSQETQYF
CDR3 DNA: TGTGCCAGCAGCAGCCAAGAGACCCAGTACTTC

J gene: TRBJ2-1
V gene: TRBV19
D gene: -
clone size: -
CDR3 protein: CASSTDRSSYNEQFF
CDR3 DNA: TGTGCCAGTAGTACCGACAGGAGCTCCTACAATGAGCAGTTCTTC

J gene: TRBJ2-7
V gene: TRBV29-1
D gene: -
clone size: once
CDR3 protein: CSGGHSFEQYF
CDR3 DNA: TGCAGCGGTGGACATTCATTCGAGCAGTACTTC

J gene: TRBJ2-7
V gene: TRBV5-1
D gene: -
clone size: -
CDR3 protein: CASSRGGGSSYEQYF
CDR3 DNA: TGCGCCAGCAGCCGGGGTGGGGGCAGCTCCTACGAGCAGTACTTC

J gene: TRBJ2-1
V gene: TRBV28
D gene: -
clone size: -
CDR3 protein: CASSHTRIQSNEQFF
CDR3 DNA: TGTGCCAGCAGCCATACTAGAATTCAGTCCAATGAGCAGTTCTTC

J gene: TRBJ2-7
V gene: TRBV27
D gene: TRBD1
clone size: once
CDR3 protein: CASSQGAEGYEQYF
CDR3 DNA: TGTGCCAGCAGTCAGGGGGCGGAAGGCTACGAGCAGTACTTC

J gene: TRBJ1-4
V gene: TRBV14
D gene: TRBD1
clone size: -
CDR3 protein: CASSQGKTGTPRLANEKLFF
CDR3 DNA: TGTGCCAGCAGCCAGGGGAAGACAGGGACCCCCAGACTTGCTAATGAAAAACTGTTTTTT

J gene: TRBJ1-2
V gene: TRBV30
D gene: TRBD1
clone size: -
CDR3 protein: CAWSVAGQGNLWYGYTF
CDR3 DNA: TGTGCCTGGAGTGTAGCAGGACAGGGGAATCTCTGGTATGGCTACACCTTC

J gene: TRBJ1-1
V gene: TRBV3-1/TRBV3-2
D gene: -
clone size: -
CDR3 protein: CASSPPGGAPVYTEAFF
CDR3 DNA: TGTGCCAGCAGCCCCCCGGGAGGGGCGCCTGTGTACACTGAAGCTTTCTTT

J gene: TRBJ2-1
V gene: TRBV27
D gene: TRBD2
clone size: -
CDR3 protein: CASSSLAGGGYNEQFF
CDR3 DNA: TGTGCCAGCAGTTCGTTAGCGGGAGGTGGGTACAATGAGCAGTTCTTC

J gene: TRBJ1-6
V gene: TRBV5-1
D gene: -
clone size: -
CDR3 protein: CASSLGRTHNSPLHF
CDR3 DNA: TGCGCCAGCAGCCTAGGACGGACACATAATTCACCCCTCCACTTT

J gene: TRBJ2-3
V gene: TRBV18
D gene: TRBD2
clone size: -
CDR3 protein: CASSLLAGSSTDTQYF
CDR3 DNA: TGTGCCAGCTCACTCCTAGCGGGATCTAGCACAGATACGCAGTATTTT

J gene: TRBJ2-5
V gene: TRBV6-5
D gene: TRBD1
clone size: -
CDR3 protein: CASRRDRGQQETQYF
CDR3 DNA: TGTGCCAGTAGACGGGACAGGGGCCAACAAGAGACCCAGTACTTC

J gene: TRBJ2-3
V gene: TRBV24-1
D gene: -
clone size: -
CDR3 protein: CATSLYSSGTDTQYF
CDR3 DNA: TGTGCCACCAGTCTTTATTCTAGCGGCACAGATACGCAGTATTTT